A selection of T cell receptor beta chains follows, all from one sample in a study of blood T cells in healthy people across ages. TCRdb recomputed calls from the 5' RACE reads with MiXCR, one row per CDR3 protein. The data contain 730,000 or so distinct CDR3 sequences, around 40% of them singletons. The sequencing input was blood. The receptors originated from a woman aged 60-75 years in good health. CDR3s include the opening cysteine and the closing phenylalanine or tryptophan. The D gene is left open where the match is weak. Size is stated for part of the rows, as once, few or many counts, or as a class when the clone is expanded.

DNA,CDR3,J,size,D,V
TGCGCCAGCAGCGAGAGGGGGTCGCATGGCTACACCTTC,CASSERGSHGYTF,TRBJ1-2,NA,NA,TRBV5-1
TGCAGCGTTATACCGGGCCAGAGCTCCTACGAGCAGTACTTC,CSVIPGQSSYEQYF,TRBJ2-7,once,NA,TRBV29-1
TGTGCCAGCACCTTAGCACAGGGCACAGATACGCAGTATTTT,CASTLAQGTDTQYF,TRBJ2-3,few,NA,TRBV28
TGTGCCAGCAGTTACGAGGGGTATAGGGGGGGAGGCTACACCTTC,CASSYEGYRGGGYTF,TRBJ1-2,NA,NA,TRBV6-6
TGTGCCATCAGTGAGTCCTCTAGCGGCCTATCCACAGATACGCAGTATTTT,CAISESSSGLSTDTQYF,TRBJ2-3,NA,TRBD2,TRBV10-3
TGTGCCAGCAGTCAGAGCGGGTGGACCCAGTACTTC,CASSQSGWTQYF,TRBJ2-5,NA,NA,TRBV6-2/TRBV6-3
TGTGCCAGCAGCTATGGGACGCAGTATTTT,CASSYGTQYF,TRBJ2-3,many,NA,TRBV11-2
TGTGCCAGCAGCGCCGGGACAGGGGGGTTTGAGACCCAGTACTTC,CASSAGTGGFETQYF,TRBJ2-5,few,TRBD1,TRBV11-2
TGTGCCAGCAGCGTAGAACAAGATACGCAGTATTTT,CASSVEQDTQYF,TRBJ2-3,NA,NA,TRBV9
TGTGCCAGTAGTTCCCTGGACAGGGTAAATTCACCCCTCCACTTT,CASSSLDRVNSPLHF,TRBJ1-6,NA,TRBD1,TRBV19
TGTGCCAGCAACCTTCTAGGGGGGAACTTTAATATAGAGACCCAGTACTTC,CASNLLGGNFNIETQYF,TRBJ2-5,NA,NA,TRBV6-1
TGCGCCAGCAGCACGACGACAGGGGCACCTGAAGCTTTCTTT,CASSTTTGAPEAFF,TRBJ1-1,NA,TRBD1,TRBV5-1
TGTGCCAGCAATTCAACGGCTCTCCCTTCACCCCTCCACTTT,CASNSTALPSPLHF,TRBJ1-6,NA,NA,TRBV6-2/TRBV6-3
TGTGCCAGCAGCGATAGCCCGTCGGTGGCAGACACTGAAGCTTTCTTT,CASSDSPSVADTEAFF,TRBJ1-1,NA,NA,TRBV9
TGCGCCAGCAGCTTGGGAAGGGGAAGATACGAGCAGTACTTC,CASSLGRGRYEQYF,TRBJ2-7,few,NA,TRBV5-1
TGTGCCAGCAGCTCTCGGACAGTCTCCTACGAGCAGTACTTC,CASSSRTVSYEQYF,TRBJ2-7,NA,NA,TRBV7-9
TGTGCCAGCTCGCCTACGGGACTAGCGGGGTATAATGAGCAGTTCTTC,CASSPTGLAGYNEQFF,TRBJ2-1,NA,TRBD2,TRBV18
TGTGCCAGCAGCCAAGTGGCGCTTCCCAACAATGAGCAGTTCTTC,CASSQVALPNNEQFF,TRBJ2-1,few,NA,TRBV3-1
TGTGCCAGCAGCGTAGGCGGGCGGAATAATTCACCCCTCCACTTT,CASSVGGRNNSPLHF,TRBJ1-6,NA,NA,TRBV9
TGCGCCAGAAGCTTGGCCACGGATACGCAGTATTTT,CARSLATDTQYF,TRBJ2-3,NA,NA,TRBV5-1
TGCAGTGCCCCTAGCCCTTTCTCCTACGAGCAGTACTTC,CSAPSPFSYEQYF,TRBJ2-7,NA,NA,TRBV20-1
TGCGCCAGCAGCGAGGACCCCACCGGGGAGACCCAGTACTTC,CASSEDPTGETQYF,TRBJ2-5,NA,NA,TRBV5-1
TGCAGTGCTACGACTTGGGGCCGTCAGTATGAGCAGTTCTTC,CSATTWGRQYEQFF,TRBJ2-1,NA,NA,TRBV20-1
TGTGCCAGCTCACCACTTAGGGGCACTGAAGCTTTCTTT,CASSPLRGTEAFF,TRBJ1-1,NA,NA,TRBV18
TGTGCCACCAGCAGACTAAGCGGGAAATCCTACAATGAGCAGTACTTC,CATSRLSGKSYNEQYF,TRBJ2-7,few,TRBD2,TRBV15
TGCAGCGTTGAACTGTCAGGGGGAAATTACGAGAAGTACTTC,CSVELSGGNYEKYF,TRBJ2-5,NA,TRBD1,TRBV29-1
TGCGCCGGAAGGGACACCCACAGCACAGATACGCAGTATTTT,CAGRDTHSTDTQYF,TRBJ2-3,few,NA,TRBV5-1
TGTGCCAGCAGTTACGACACTCGAGCGGGGACAGACTTCTCCTACGAGCAGTACTTC,CASSYDTRAGTDFSYEQYF,TRBJ2-7,NA,NA,TRBV6-2/TRBV6-3
TGCAGTGCTAGAGGGACGGCTTCTGAAAAACTGTTTTTT,CSARGTASEKLFF,TRBJ1-4,NA,NA,TRBV20-1
TGTGCCAGCAGTTTGACAGGGGAAACTACAGATACGCAGTATTTT,CASSLTGETTDTQYF,TRBJ2-3,NA,TRBD1,TRBV28
TGTGCCAGCAGCAGGACTAGCGGGCTCACAGATACGCAGTATTTT,CASSRTSGLTDTQYF,TRBJ2-3,many,TRBD2,TRBV12-3/TRBV12-4
TGTGCCAGCAGCTTAGCAAGGGGAAAGGAGACCCAGTACTTC,CASSLARGKETQYF,TRBJ2-5,many,NA,TRBV7-2
TGCGCCAGCAGCTTCCAAGGACAACAAGCGACCCAGTACTTC,CASSFQGQQATQYF,TRBJ2-5,NA,NA,TRBV5-1
TGTGCCAGCAGCTCTGGACTAGCGGGGGGTTCAGGGGCCAACGTCCTGACTTTC,CASSSGLAGGSGANVLTF,TRBJ2-6,NA,TRBD2,TRBV7-9
TGTGCCAGCAAGGGACTAGCGGGAGGGCCGGACACCGGGGAGCTGTTTTTT,CASKGLAGGPDTGELFF,TRBJ2-2,NA,TRBD2,TRBV28
TGCAGCGTTGAAGAAGTAGCGGGAGTCAATGAGCAGTTCTTC,CSVEEVAGVNEQFF,TRBJ2-1,many,TRBD2,TRBV29-1
TGCGCCAGCAGCCAAATGAGGAACACTGAAGCTTTCTTT,CASSQMRNTEAFF,TRBJ1-1,NA,NA,TRBV4-1
TGTGCCAGCAGCTTAGGGAGGGTATCCAAAAACAGTCAGTACTTC,CASSLGRVSKNSQYF,TRBJ2-7,NA,NA,TRBV7-2
TGTGCCAGCAGCTTAGTCTGGGCGACTATTGCCTACAATGAGCAGTTCTTC,CASSLVWATIAYNEQFF,TRBJ2-1,NA,NA,TRBV11-2
TGCAGTGCTAGAAAGACAGGGAACAATTCACCCCTCCACTTT,CSARKTGNNSPLHF,TRBJ1-6,NA,TRBD1,TRBV20-1